Listed below are T cell receptor beta chains from one sample, sequenced in a study of CD8 T cells in ankylosing spondylitis. TCRdb re-called the 5' RACE reads with MiXCR, one entry per CDR3 protein. The sample consists of more than 150,000 distinct CDR3 sequences, roughly 20% of them appearing once. Sequenced sample: blood, either unsorted or a sorted T cell fraction (not recorded which). Receptors originate from a male donor under 30 with ankylosing spondylitis or in good health (not recorded which). Each CDR3 is given with its conserved first and last residue. D genes are given only for firm matches. Rows give clone size only sometimes, using once, few, many, or a class for an expanded clone.

J,size,V,D,DNA,CDR3
TRBJ2-6,many,TRBV7-2,-,TGTGCCAGCAGTTCCAGGGCCGGGGCCAACGTCCTGACTTTC,CASSSRAGANVLTF
TRBJ1-3,many,TRBV12-3/TRBV12-4,-,TGTGCCAGCAGTTTAGCGCTGCCTTCGAGCTCTGGAAACACCATATATTTT,CASSLALPSSSGNTIYF
TRBJ2-6,few,TRBV3-1,-,TGTGCCAGCAGTCCCAACCCTACAGGTTGGGCCAACGTCCTGACTTTC,CASSPNPTGWANVLTF
TRBJ2-1,few,TRBV10-3,-,TGTGCCATCGCGGGGACACCTTATTACAATGAGCAGTTCTTC,CAIAGTPYYNEQFF
TRBJ1-2,many,TRBV10-3,-,TGTGCCATCAGTGAGTCGATAAGAGCTAAGAGAGGGGATGGCTACACCTTC,CAISESIRAKRGDGYTF
TRBJ2-2,-,TRBV5-1,-,TGCGCCAGCAGCTTTAACGGACCTCACACCGGGGAGCTGTTTTTT,CASSFNGPHTGELFF
TRBJ2-5,many,TRBV28,-,TGTGCCAGCAGTTTTCAGAACAAAGAGACCCAGTACTTC,CASSFQNKETQYF
TRBJ2-1,many,TRBV4-3,-,TGCGCCAGCAGCCAAGGGTTTCGAGAGGGCCTGGGAAATGAGCAGTTCTTC,CASSQGFREGLGNEQFF
TRBJ1-2,many,TRBV5-1,-,TGCGCCAGCAGCTTAGCCGGGACCCAATATGGCTACACCTTC,CASSLAGTQYGYTF
TRBJ2-7,-,TRBV20-1,TRBD2,TGCAGTGCTAGACTTGCGGGAGACGTTTCCTACGAGCAGTACTTC,CSARLAGDVSYEQYF
TRBJ2-3,few,TRBV20-1,TRBD2,TGCAGGGGAGGGCGTGGGGATACGCAGTATTTT,CRGGRGDTQYF
TRBJ2-6,many,TRBV10-3,TRBD2,TGTGCCATCAGGGAGGGACTAGCGACGGTCGGAGGGGCCAACGTCCTGACTTTC,CAIREGLATVGGANVLTF
TRBJ2-5,many,TRBV12-3/TRBV12-4,-,TGTGCCAGCAGTCCGAATCACAGGGTGGAAGAGACCCAGTACTTC,CASSPNHRVEETQYF
TRBJ2-1,many,TRBV24-1,-,TGTGCCTCCGCCCCCGCATTGGGCAATGAGCAGTTCTTC,CASAPALGNEQFF
TRBJ2-5,many,TRBV16,-,TGTGCCAGCAGCCAAAATCGTGGCAGCCAAGAGACCCAGTACTTC,CASSQNRGSQETQYF
TRBJ2-1,few,TRBV20-1,-,TGCAGTGCTAGAGATTCCTCAGGGGGGGTGCAGTTCTTC,CSARDSSGGVQFF
TRBJ2-3,-,TRBV20-1,-,TGCAGTGCTAGCGGACGGACAGATGTGGATACGCAGTATTTT,CSASGRTDVDTQYF
TRBJ2-1,many,TRBV20-1,-,TGCAGTGCTAGAGGTGGGGGAGGCGGGTCCAGCTCCTACAATGAGCAGTTCTTC,CSARGGGGGSSSYNEQFF
TRBJ1-1,-,TRBV27,TRBD1,TGTGCCAGCAGTCAAGACAGGGGGCGGGGGACTGAAGCTTTCTTT,CASSQDRGRGTEAFF
TRBJ2-7,many,TRBV5-1,-,TGCGCCAGCAGTCCAGAGGCAGGGTATAGCGAGCAGTACTTC,CASSPEAGYSEQYF
TRBJ2-3,-,TRBV7-2,-,TGTGCCAGCAGCTTACACGCCGACGCCAATTGGGCCACAGATACGCAGTATTTT,CASSLHADANWATDTQYF
TRBJ2-1,many,TRBV15,-,TGTGCCACCAGCAGAGCTGGGCGTGAGCAGTTCTTC,CATSRAGREQFF
TRBJ2-2,many,TRBV13,-,TGTGCCAGCAGCTTAGGCCACGGGGTAACGAACACCGGGGAGCTGTTTTTT,CASSLGHGVTNTGELFF
TRBJ2-5,many,TRBV24-1,-,TGTGCCACCAGTGATTTGGGGCCGGGCACTTCATCAGAGACCCAGTACTTC,CATSDLGPGTSSETQYF
TRBJ2-3,many,TRBV6-1,TRBD2,TGTGCCAGCAGGGGGACTAGCGGAACCACAGATACGCAGTATTTT,CASRGTSGTTDTQYF
TRBJ2-1,-,TRBV13,TRBD2,TGTGCCAGCAGCCCCCGTGAGGGGACTAGCGGGATGTACAATGAGCAGTTCTTC,CASSPREGTSGMYNEQFF
TRBJ2-3,many,TRBV5-1,-,TGCGCCAGCAGCAACAGGGACGGACATCGGTATTTT,CASSNRDGHRYF
TRBJ1-1,many,TRBV29-1,TRBD1,TGCAGCGTTATGGGACAGGGGCTGTTATTGAACACTGAAGCTTTCTTT,CSVMGQGLLLNTEAFF
TRBJ2-3,many,TRBV24-1,-,TGTGCCACCAGTGTGACAGGCGGGGGCCCGGATACGCAGTATTTT,CATSVTGGGPDTQYF
TRBJ2-4,many,TRBV21-1,-,TGTGCCAGCAGCAAAGCGCGAGGGACCGTTGACAAAAACATTCAGTACTTC,CASSKARGTVDKNIQYF
TRBJ2-1,few,TRBV29-1,-,TGCAGCGCGCCCCGGGGTGGGGCGATGTCTGGCAATGAGCAGTTCTTC,CSAPRGGAMSGNEQFF
TRBJ2-2,many,TRBV7-9,-,TGTGCCAGCAGCCCCCGGACGGACCCCGGGGAGCTGTTTTTT,CASSPRTDPGELFF
TRBJ2-2,many,TRBV29-1,-,TGCAGCGTTGAACTATACAACACCGGGGAGCTGTTTTTT,CSVELYNTGELFF
TRBJ2-1,many,TRBV12-3/TRBV12-4,TRBD1,TGTGCCAGCAGAACGACAGGGGTGTCCTACAATGAGCAGTTCTTC,CASRTTGVSYNEQFF
TRBJ2-2,-,TRBV29-1,-,TGCAGCGTTGAAGTCCCCAGGGCGAGTACCGGGGAGCTGTTTTTT,CSVEVPRASTGELFF
TRBJ2-2,many,TRBV5-5,-,TGTGCCAGCAGCTTGGGTGGGACACCTAACACCGGGGAGCTGTTTTTT,CASSLGGTPNTGELFF
TRBJ2-2,many,TRBV15,TRBD1,TGTGCCACAGCGACAGGGCCCCTCGAGGAGCTGTTTTTT,CATATGPLEELFF
TRBJ2-3,-,TRBV7-6,-,TGTGCCAGCAGCTTAGCGCCGGCAGGGGGCACAGATACGCAGTATTTT,CASSLAPAGGTDTQYF
TRBJ2-4,-,TRBV4-3,-,TGCGCCAGCAGCCCGAATCAACCGAGTACCAAAAACATTCAGTACTTC,CASSPNQPSTKNIQYF
TRBJ2-1,few,TRBV7-7,-,TGTGCCAGCAGCCCGACCCTAGGGCTCAATGAGCAGTTCTTC,CASSPTLGLNEQFF
TRBJ2-2,many,TRBV15,-,TGTGCCACCAGCAGAGTACGCAGGCGGAACACCGGGGAGCTGTTTTTT,CATSRVRRRNTGELFF
TRBJ2-3,many,TRBV20-1,-,TGCAGTGCTAGTACCAGGGTAGATACGCAGTATTTT,CSASTRVDTQYF
TRBJ2-1,many,TRBV6-5,TRBD2,TGTGCCAGCAGTTACTCAACTCGCGGGAGAAGCAATGAGCAGTTCTTC,CASSYSTRGRSNEQFF
TRBJ2-3,few,TRBV29-1,TRBD2,TGCAGCGTTGAATCGCCACTAGCGGGAGGTGGAGATACGCAGTATTTT,CSVESPLAGGGDTQYF
TRBJ1-1,many,TRBV7-8,-,TGTGCCAGCAGCTTGCGCCGGGGGGAGGGTGAGGACACTGAAGCTTTCTTT,CASSLRRGEGEDTEAFF
TRBJ1-5,many,TRBV20-1,TRBD1,TGCAGTGCTAGGGATCCCCGACAGGGGAGCAATCAGCCCCAGCATTTT,CSARDPRQGSNQPQHF
TRBJ2-1,many,TRBV6-5,-,TGTGCCAGCAGTTGGGGCGATGAGCAGTTCTTC,CASSWGDEQFF
TRBJ1-4,many,TRBV12-3/TRBV12-4,TRBD1,TGTGCCAGCAGCCGAGACAGGGACAAACTGTTTTTT,CASSRDRDKLFF
TRBJ1-5,many,TRBV20-1,TRBD1,TGCAGTGCTAGGACAGGGGTCGGTAATCAGCCCCAGCATTTT,CSARTGVGNQPQHF
TRBJ2-3,many,TRBV6-5,-,TGTGCCAGCAGTTACGCTTCCCCGCCCGCAGATACGCAGTATTTT,CASSYASPPADTQYF
TRBJ2-6,-,TRBV25-1,TRBD2,TGTGCCAGCAGTGAGGCACTAGCGGGGAACTCTGGGGCCAACGTCCTGACTTTC,CASSEALAGNSGANVLTF
TRBJ2-1,-,TRBV20-1,TRBD2,TGCAGTGCCCCATCCGGGACTAGCTCCTACAATGAGCAGTTCTTC,CSAPSGTSSYNEQFF